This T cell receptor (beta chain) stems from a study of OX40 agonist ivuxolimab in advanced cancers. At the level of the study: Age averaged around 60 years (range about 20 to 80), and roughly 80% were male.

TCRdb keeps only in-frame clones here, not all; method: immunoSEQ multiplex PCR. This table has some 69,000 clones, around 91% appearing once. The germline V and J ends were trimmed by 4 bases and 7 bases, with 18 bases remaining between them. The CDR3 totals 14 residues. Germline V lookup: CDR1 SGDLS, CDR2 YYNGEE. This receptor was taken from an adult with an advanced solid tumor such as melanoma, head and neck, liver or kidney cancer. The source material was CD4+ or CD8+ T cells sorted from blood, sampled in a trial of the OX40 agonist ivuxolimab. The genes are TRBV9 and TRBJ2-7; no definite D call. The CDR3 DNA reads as TGTGCCAGCAGCCCCAGCCCCATGATAGGGGAGCAGTACTTC. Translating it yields CASSPSPMIGEQYF.